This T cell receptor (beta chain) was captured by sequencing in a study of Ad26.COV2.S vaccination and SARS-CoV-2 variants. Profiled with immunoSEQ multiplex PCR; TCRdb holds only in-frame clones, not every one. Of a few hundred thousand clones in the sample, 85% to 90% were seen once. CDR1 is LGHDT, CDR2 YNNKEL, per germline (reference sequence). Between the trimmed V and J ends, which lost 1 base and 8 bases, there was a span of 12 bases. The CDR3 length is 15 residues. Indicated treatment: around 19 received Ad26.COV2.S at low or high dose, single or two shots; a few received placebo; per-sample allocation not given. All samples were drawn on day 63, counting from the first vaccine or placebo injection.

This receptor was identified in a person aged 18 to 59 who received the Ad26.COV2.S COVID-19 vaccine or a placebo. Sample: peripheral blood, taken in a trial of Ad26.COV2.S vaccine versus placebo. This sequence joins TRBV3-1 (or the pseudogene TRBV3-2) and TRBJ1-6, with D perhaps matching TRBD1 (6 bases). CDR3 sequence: CASSQGGPGDSPLHF. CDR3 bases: TGTGCCAGCAGCCAAGGGGGCCCAGGGGATTCACCCCTCCACTTT.